Following are 29 T cell receptor beta chains from one sample sequenced in a study of siplizumab effects on memory and regulatory T cells. Coculturing was carried out on the mixed lymphocyte reaction cells. It lasted 6 days and was done at 37°C. Produced via immunoSEQ multiplex PCR; TCRdb's table is partial and in-frame only. The sample consists of fewer than 25,000 clones, 44% of them appearing once. The antigens of these receptors remain unknown. The sample comprised CFSE-low (dividing) CD4+ T cells sorted from an allogeneic mixed lymphocyte reaction. The receptors were sampled from a human donor in good health; the cells came from an allogeneic mixed lymphocyte reaction. Some clones in this sample may be carry-over from other donors' samples.

This clone occurred a few times. The V call is TRBV11-2, the J call TRBJ2-3; weak D call: TRBD2 (5 bases). CDR1 is SGHAT and CDR2 is FQNNGV in the germline V gene. The CDR3 is 14 amino acids. V was pared by 3 bases and J by 2 bases, with 9 bases between. The CDR3 loop is CASSLEAYTDTQYF. CDR3 in DNA: TGTGCCAGCAGCTTGGAGGCCTACACAGATACGCAGTATTTT.

V usage is TRBV7-9 and J usage is TRBJ2-5; 8 bases are a match to TRBD1. After removal of 5 bases from V and 4 bases from J, the junction contained 12 bases not matched to a gene. CDR3 length equals 16 residues. Looked up from germline, CDR1 is SEHNR and CDR2 is FQNEAQ (reference sequence). CDR3 sequence: CASSGRTGSVGETQYF. CDR3 bases: TGTGCCAGCAGCGGGCGGACAGGGAGCGTGGGAGAGACCCAGTACTTC. The variable domain in full, completed from reference TRBV7-9 and TRBJ2-5, reads DTGVSQNPRHKITKRGQNVTFRCDPISEHNRLYWYRQTLGQGPEFLTYFQNEAQLEKSRLLSDRFSAERPKGSFSTLEIQRTEQGDSAMYLCASSGRTGSVGETQYFGPGTRLLVL.

The chain couples TRBV7-2 to TRBJ2-1, with D unresolved. The CDR3 totals 14 residues. Germline assignment: CDR1 SGHTA and CDR2 FQGNSA. The V end lost 4 bases, the J end lost 10 bases, and 17 bases lay between the germline ends. CDR3 sequence: CASSSTGPISEQFF. CDR3 bases: TGTGCCAGCAGCTCTACCGGACCAATAAGCGAGCAGTTCTTC.

This clone ranks as medium-sized (0.01 to 0.1%). The chain links TRBV2 to TRBJ2-3, with unresolved D. Germline CDR1 is SNHLY and CDR2 is FYNNEI. Between the trimmed V and J ends, which lost 1 base and 13 bases, there was a span of 12 bases. This CDR3 spans 12 amino acids. The DNA for the CDR3 is TGTGCCAGCAGTGAAGTCGGGCCCGACGAGTATTTT. It specifies CASSEVGPDEYF.

V gene TRBV7-2 combines with J gene TRBJ2-5, with D unclear. The end of the DNA is better explained by TRBJ2-7, so the J call may be wrong. Germline assignment: CDR1 SGHTA and CDR2 FQGNSA. The CDR3 is 13 residues long. DNA of the CDR3: TGTGCCAGCAACCCAACTGGACCCTACGAGCAGTACTTC. This translates into CASNPTGPYEQYF.

V usage is TRBV5-1 and J usage is TRBJ2-5, with 7 positions matching TRBD2. This CDR3 spans 17 amino acids. The J segment lost 1 base and the V segment lost 2 bases, leaving 11 bases of the junction unmatched. CDR1 is SGHRS and CDR2 is YFSETQ in the germline V gene. The CDR3 loop reads CASSFSPTGTTQETQYF. In DNA, the CDR3 is TGCGCCAGCAGCTTTTCCCCCACCGGGACTACCCAAGAGACCCAGTACTTC.

With respect to this clone: This may come from a read error, since a much larger clone is one base off. Other DNA sequences in the sample encode the same CDR3. The chain employs TRBV6-5 and TRBJ2-3, with D uncertain. This CDR3 region has 11 residues. Germline V gene sequence: CDR1 MNHEY, CDR2 SVGAGI. Trimming took off 1 base at V and 7 bases at J, with 3 bases between the two ends. CDR3 region: CASSYLNTQYF. The CDR3 nucleotides read TGTGCCAGCAGTTACTTGAATACGCAGTATTTT.

V gene TRBV6-6 combines with J gene TRBJ2-1; a possible D gene is TRBD1 (6 bases). The V end was cut by 3 bases, the J end by 6 bases, with 12 bases between. The V gene's germline CDR1 is MNHNY and CDR2 SVGAGI (reference sequence). The CDR3 has 14 amino acids. CDR3 sequence (DNA): TGTGCCAGCAGTTATGAGACAGGCAGCAATGAGCAGTTCTTC. Its translation is CASSYETGSNEQFF.

The rearrangement joins TRBV18 to TRBJ1-1; 7 bases agree with TRBD1. In germline, CDR1 is KGHSH, CDR2 LQKENI. The CDR3 has 14 amino acids. V gave up 5 bases and J gave up 0 bases; unmatched junction bases: 3. CDR3 protein: CASSSGTVNTEAFF. In DNA form, the CDR3 reads TGTGCCAGCTCATCCGGGACAGTGAACACTGAAGCTTTCTTT.

This rearrangement joins TRBV2 to TRBJ2-2; the D gene is possibly TRBD1 (5 bases). The V gene's germline CDR1 is SNHLY and CDR2 FYNNEI. V gave up 8 bases and J gave up 5 bases, with 18 bases separating them. The CDR3 extends over 15 amino acids. Here the CDR3 reads CASGTDGQLTGELFF. The CDR3 DNA sequence: TGTGCCAGCGGAACAGACGGACAATTAACCGGGGAGCTGTTTTTT.

The chain couples TRBV27 to TRBJ2-4, with D perhaps TRBD2 (5 bases). Germline V CDR1 and CDR2: MNHEY, SMNVEV (reference sequence). V dropped 3 bases and J dropped 1 base, with 7 bases sitting between them. The CDR3 has 14 amino acids. The CDR3 DNA follows: TGTGCCAGCAGTTTGACTAACGCCAAAAACATTCAGTACTTC. Protein product: CASSLTNAKNIQYF.

This clone has more than one count but fewer than ten. This rearrangement joins TRBV7-9 to TRBJ2-2; D remains ambiguous. The germline V gene encodes CDR1 SEHNR and CDR2 FQNEAQ (reference sequence). V was trimmed by 1 base and J by 7 bases, leaving 7 bases between them. CDR3 length equals 13 residues. The CDR3: CASSLGSSGELFF. The CDR3 region has the DNA TGTGCCAGCAGCTTAGGCTCTAGCGGGGAGCTGTTTTTT.

The chain has TRBV28 and TRBJ2-7, with TRBD2 identical over 11 bases. The ends lost 4 bases at V and 5 bases at J; junction bases unmatched: 7. The CDR3 contains 15 residues. CDR1 MDHEN and CDR2 SYDVKM come from the germline V gene. CDR3 amino acids: CASSSVLAGEDEQYF. The CDR3 DNA sequence: TGTGCCAGCAGTTCCGTACTAGCGGGAGAGGACGAGCAGTACTTC.

The CDR3 DNA is TGCGCCAGCAGTCACAGGGGGCGAGTGGGGGCCAACGTCCTGACTTTC. Translation gives CASSHRGRVGANVLTF. The rearrangement uses TRBV4-1 and TRBJ2-6; 9 bases match TRBD1. V dropped 6 bases and J dropped 4; count of bases not matched to a gene: 7. Germline V gene data show CDR1 as MGHRA and CDR2 as YSYEKL. The CDR3 is made up of 16 amino acids.

This clone was seen a handful of times. The chain combines TRBV10-3 with TRBJ2-7; D possibly matches TRBD1 or TRBD2 (5 bases each). The V end was cut by 3 bases, the J end by 4 bases, with 16 bases between. CDR1 and CDR2 from the germline V gene are ENHRY and SYGVKD. The CDR3 is 15 residues long. The CDR3: CAISDLNGDVYEQYF. The CDR3 bases are TGTGCCATCAGTGACCTGAACGGGGACGTGTACGAGCAGTACTTC.

By share of the sample, this clone is medium-sized (0.01 to 0.1%). The chain carries TRBV7-9 and TRBJ2-6; D call uncertain. The CDR3 consists of 15 residues. CDR1 is SEHNR, CDR2 FQNEAQ, per germline (reference sequence). Trimming removed 2 bases at V and 0 bases at J, with 5 bases between. CDR3 loop: CASSLRFSGANVLTF. CDR3 DNA sequence: TGTGCCAGCAGCTTACGATTCTCTGGGGCCAACGTCCTGACTTTC.

This clone was found a few times. The rearrangement joins TRBV11-2 to TRBJ2-7, with 7 bases aligning to TRBD1. Germline CDR1 reads SGHAT; CDR2 reads FQNNGV. V lost 5 bases and J lost 3; bases outside the gene matches: 16. The CDR3 is made up of 17 amino acids. As DNA, the CDR3 is TGTGCCAGCAGCCTCGGAGTGACCCAATCAGGGGGCTACGAGCAGTACTTC. Encoded protein: CASSLGVTQSGGYEQYF.

This clone was counted at least ten times. In the same sample, other DNA sequences code for this CDR3. The chain uses TRBV7-9 and TRBJ2-7, with unresolved D. V shed 3 bases and J shed 3 bases, with 6 bases lying between them. This CDR3 has 12 residues. CDR1 and CDR2 from the germline V gene are SEHNR and FQNEAQ (reference sequence). Written as DNA, the CDR3 is TGTGCCAGCAGCTTCGGCCTCTACGAGCAGTACTTC. This encodes CASSFGLYEQYF.

This chain links TRBV7-8 with TRBJ1-4; D is undetermined. Germline CDR1 and CDR2: SGHVS and FQNEAQ. The CDR3 extends over 13 amino acids. V gave up 0 bases and J gave up 11 bases, with 10 bases separating them. The CDR3 loop is CASSLAGSEKLFF. DNA for the CDR3: TGTGCCAGCAGCTTAGCGGGAAGTGAGAAACTGTTTTTT.

The V and J genes are TRBV6-6 and TRBJ1-6, with D unclear. V lost 6 bases and J 7 bases, leaving 10 bases between the germline ends. The CDR3 is 13 amino acids. Germline-derived CDR1 and CDR2 are MNHNY and SVGAGI (reference sequence). The CDR3 DNA follows: TGTGCCAGCAGAACCGTTCTCAATTCACCCCTCCACTTT. Its translation: CASRTVLNSPLHF.

The chain is built from TRBV2 and TRBJ2-7; 7 positions agree with TRBD1. Germline V gene lookup returns CDR1 SNHLY and CDR2 FYNNEI. The CDR3 sequence is 12 residues long. The J segment lost 4 bases and the V segment lost 5 bases, leaving 2 bases of the junction unmatched. CDR3 region: CASSTTGYEQYF. The CDR3 DNA reads TGTGCCAGCAGTACGACAGGGTACGAGCAGTACTTC.

The chain recombines TRBV7-6 with TRBJ1-1, with 7 bases aligning to TRBD1. Germline V CDR1 and CDR2: SGHVS, FNYEAQ. This CDR3 is 13 amino acids long. V lost 2 bases, J lost 3 bases, and 0 bases stayed unmatched. As DNA, the CDR3 is TGTGCCAGCAGCTTAACAGGGGACACTGAAGCTTTCTTT. Translating gives CASSLTGDTEAFF.

This chain uses TRBV6-1 with TRBJ1-1; D is unclear. The germline gives CDR1 MNHNS, CDR2 SASEGT. V lost 4 bases and J lost 6, with 12 bases in between. The CDR3 covers 13 residues. The CDR3 loop reads CASSVVKSAEAFF. CDR3 bases: TGTGCCAGCAGTGTGGTAAAATCAGCTGAAGCTTTCTTT.

This clone is termed medium-sized (0.01 to 0.1%). The chain uses TRBV5-6 and TRBJ1-5; D unresolved. The germline V and J ends were trimmed by 4 bases and 6 bases, with 11 bases remaining between them. Germline lookup yields CDR1 SGHDT and CDR2 YYEEEE. The CDR3 is 13 amino acids. DNA for the CDR3: TGTGCCAGCAGCCAGTCAAGGGCTCAGCCCCAGCATTTT. Translation: CASSQSRAQPQHF.

The genes are TRBV18 and TRBJ1-1; maybe TRBD1 (6 bases). Between the trimmed V and J ends, which lost 1 base and 5 bases, there was a span of 17 bases. This CDR3 is 16 amino acids long. CDR1 and CDR2 from the germline V gene are KGHSH and LQKENI. The CDR3 DNA is TGTGCCAGCTCACCACTTCCGCGGGGGCTAAGAACTGAAGCTTTCTTT. Translation: CASSPLPRGLRTEAFF. The full variable domain, completed using reference TRBV18 and TRBJ1-1, is NAGVMQNPRHLVRRRGQEARLRCSPMKGHSHVYWYRQLPEEGLKFMVYLQKENIIDESGMPKERFSAEFPKEGPSILRIQQVVRGDSAAYFCASSPLPRGLRTEAFFGQGTRLTVV.

This clone was detected a few times. The J gene is TRBJ2-3, the V gene TRBV7-2; no reliable D call. The CDR3 is 15 residues long. Germline V lookup: CDR1 SGHTA, CDR2 FQGNSA. V lost 2 bases and J 0 bases, leaving 9 bases between the germline ends. CDR3 protein: CASSLLHSSTDTQYF. The CDR3 nucleotides are TGTGCCAGCAGCTTACTCCACTCTAGCACAGATACGCAGTATTTT.

This clone appeared a single time. V usage is TRBV7-8 and J usage is TRBJ2-5; TRBD2 is a possible D gene (6 bases). This CDR3 is 12 amino acids long. V lost 10 bases, J lost 0 bases, and 9 bases lay in between. The germline V gene encodes CDR1 SGHVS and CDR2 FQNEAQ. CDR3 region: CATRDHQETQYF. The CDR3 nucleotides are TGTGCCACGCGGGACCACCAAGAGACCCAGTACTTC.

By proportion, this clone is medium-sized. The rearrangement uses TRBV20-1 and TRBJ2-1; D gene unclear. In germline, CDR1 is DFQATT, CDR2 SNEGSKA (reference sequence). With 2 bases removed from V and 12 bases from J, the gap between germline ends came to 11 bases. The CDR3 sequence is 11 residues long. CDR3 DNA sequence: TGCAGTGCTAGAAGAACACAAGGGCAGTTCTTC. Translating gives CSARRTQGQFF.

The chain carries TRBV5-8 and TRBJ1-5; 8 bases are shared with TRBD1. V was pared by 4 bases and J by 0 bases, with 6 bases of the junction left unmatched. The CDR3 contains 16 residues. Germline lookup yields CDR1 SGHTS and CDR2 YDEGEE. In DNA form, the CDR3 reads TGTGCCAGCAGCACCTCGACAGGGGATAGCAATCAGCCCCAGCATTTT. Its translation: CASSTSTGDSNQPQHF. Full variable domain (remainder filled in from reference TRBV5-8 and TRBJ1-5): EAGVTQSPTHLIKTRGQQATLRCSPISGHTSVYWYQQALGLGLQFLLWYDEGEERNRGNFPPRFSGRQFPNYSSELNVNALELEDSALYLCASSTSTGDSNQPQHFGDGTRLSIL.